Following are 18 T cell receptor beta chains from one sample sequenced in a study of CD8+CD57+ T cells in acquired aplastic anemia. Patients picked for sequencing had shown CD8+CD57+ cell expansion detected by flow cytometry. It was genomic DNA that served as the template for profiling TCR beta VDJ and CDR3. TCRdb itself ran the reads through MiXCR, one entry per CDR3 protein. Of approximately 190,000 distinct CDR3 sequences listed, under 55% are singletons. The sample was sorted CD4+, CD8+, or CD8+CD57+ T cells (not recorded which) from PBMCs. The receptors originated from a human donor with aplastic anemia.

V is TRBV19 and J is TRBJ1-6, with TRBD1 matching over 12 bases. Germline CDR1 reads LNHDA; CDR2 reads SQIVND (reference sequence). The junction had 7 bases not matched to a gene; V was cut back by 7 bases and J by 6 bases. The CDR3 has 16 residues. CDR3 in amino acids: CASKGGTGGSNSPLHF. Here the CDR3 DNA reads TGTGCCAGTAAAGGAGGGACAGGGGGCTCTAATTCACCCCTCCACTTT.

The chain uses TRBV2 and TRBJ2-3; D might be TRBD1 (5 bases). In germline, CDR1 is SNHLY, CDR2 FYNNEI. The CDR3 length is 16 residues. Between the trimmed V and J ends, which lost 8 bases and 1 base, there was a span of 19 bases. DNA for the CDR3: TGTGCCAGCTCTCCCGGGTGGGGCGCGGGCACAGATACGCAGTATTTT. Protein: CASSPGWGAGTDTQYF. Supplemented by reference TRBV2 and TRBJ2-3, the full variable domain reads EPEVTQTPSHQVTQMGQEVILRCVPISNHLYFYWYRQILGQKVEFLVSFYNNEISEKSEIFDDQFSVERPDGSNFTLKIRSTKLEDSAMYFCASSPGWGAGTDTQYFGPGTRLTVL.

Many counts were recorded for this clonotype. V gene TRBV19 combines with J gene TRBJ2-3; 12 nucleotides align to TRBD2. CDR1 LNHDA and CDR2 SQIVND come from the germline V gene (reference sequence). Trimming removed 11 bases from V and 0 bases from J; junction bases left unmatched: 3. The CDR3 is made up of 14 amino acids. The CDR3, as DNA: TGTGCCGCCGGGACTAGCGGGAGCACAGATACGCAGTATTTT. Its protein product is CAAGTSGSTDTQYF.

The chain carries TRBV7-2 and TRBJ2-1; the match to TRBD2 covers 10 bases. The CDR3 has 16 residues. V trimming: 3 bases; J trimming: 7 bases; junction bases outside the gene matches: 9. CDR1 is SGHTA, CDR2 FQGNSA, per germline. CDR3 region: CASSFRGERGGNEQFF. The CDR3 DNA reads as TGTGCCAGCAGCTTCCGAGGGGAGCGGGGGGGGAATGAGCAGTTCTTC. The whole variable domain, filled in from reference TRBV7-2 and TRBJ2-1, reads GAGVSQSPSNKVTEKGKDVELRCDPISGHTALYWYRQSLGQGLEFLIYFQGNSAPDKSGLPSDRFSAERTGGSVSTLTIQRTQQEDSAVYLCASSFRGERGGNEQFFGPGTRLTVL.

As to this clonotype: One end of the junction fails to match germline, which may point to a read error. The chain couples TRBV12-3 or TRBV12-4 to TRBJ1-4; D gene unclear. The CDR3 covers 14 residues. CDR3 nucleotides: TGTGCCAGCAGTTTCCTTTCTGGGAATGAAAAACTGTCTTTT. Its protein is CASSFLSGNEKLSF.

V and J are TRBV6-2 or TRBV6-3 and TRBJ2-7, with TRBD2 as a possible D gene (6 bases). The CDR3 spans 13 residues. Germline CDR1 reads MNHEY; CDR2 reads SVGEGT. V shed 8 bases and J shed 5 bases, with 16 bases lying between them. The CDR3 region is CASRRLVMDEQYF. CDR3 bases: TGTGCCAGCCGGCGACTAGTCATGGACGAGCAGTACTTC.

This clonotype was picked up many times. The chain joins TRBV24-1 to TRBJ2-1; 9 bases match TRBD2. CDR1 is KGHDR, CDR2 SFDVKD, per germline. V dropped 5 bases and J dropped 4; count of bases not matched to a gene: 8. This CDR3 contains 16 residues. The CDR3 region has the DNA TGTGCCACCAGTGGGGTAGCGGGAGTTGGGTACAATGAGCAGTTCTTC. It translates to CATSGVAGVGYNEQFF.

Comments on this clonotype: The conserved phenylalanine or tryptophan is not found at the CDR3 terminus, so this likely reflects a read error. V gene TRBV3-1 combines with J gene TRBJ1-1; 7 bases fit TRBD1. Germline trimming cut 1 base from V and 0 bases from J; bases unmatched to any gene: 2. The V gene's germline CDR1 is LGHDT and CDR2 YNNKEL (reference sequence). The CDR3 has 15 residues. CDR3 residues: CASSQGRGLNTEAFS. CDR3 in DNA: TGTGCCAGCAGCCAAGGTAGGGGGCTGAACACTGAAGCTTTCTCT.

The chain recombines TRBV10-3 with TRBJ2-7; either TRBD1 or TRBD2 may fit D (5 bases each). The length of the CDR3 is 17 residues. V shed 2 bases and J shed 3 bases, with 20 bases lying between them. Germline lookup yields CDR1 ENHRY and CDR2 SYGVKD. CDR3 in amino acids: CAISEVTGTLPIYEQYF. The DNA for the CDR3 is TGTGCCATCAGTGAGGTTACCGGGACCCTTCCTATCTACGAGCAGTACTTC.

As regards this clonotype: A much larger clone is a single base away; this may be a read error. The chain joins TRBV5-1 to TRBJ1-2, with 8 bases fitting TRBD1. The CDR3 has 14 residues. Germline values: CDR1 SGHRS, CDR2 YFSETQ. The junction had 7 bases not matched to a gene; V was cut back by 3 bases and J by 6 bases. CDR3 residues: CASSWTGQGNGYTF. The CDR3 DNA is TGCGCCAGCAGCTGGACCGGACAGGGAAATGGCTACACCTTC.

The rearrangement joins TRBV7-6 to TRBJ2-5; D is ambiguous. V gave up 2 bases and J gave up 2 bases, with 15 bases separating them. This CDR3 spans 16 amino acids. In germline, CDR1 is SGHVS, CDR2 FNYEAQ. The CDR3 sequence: CASSLRVGVPQETQYF. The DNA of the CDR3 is TGTGCCAGCAGCTTAAGGGTTGGGGTGCCTCAAGAGACCCAGTACTTC.

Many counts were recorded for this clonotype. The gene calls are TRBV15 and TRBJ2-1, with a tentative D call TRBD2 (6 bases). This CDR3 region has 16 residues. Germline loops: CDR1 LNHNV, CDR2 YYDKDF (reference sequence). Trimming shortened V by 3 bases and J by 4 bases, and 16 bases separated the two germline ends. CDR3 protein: CATSSAFAEGYNEQFF. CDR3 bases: TGTGCCACCAGCAGCGCTTTCGCGGAGGGATACAATGAGCAGTTCTTC.

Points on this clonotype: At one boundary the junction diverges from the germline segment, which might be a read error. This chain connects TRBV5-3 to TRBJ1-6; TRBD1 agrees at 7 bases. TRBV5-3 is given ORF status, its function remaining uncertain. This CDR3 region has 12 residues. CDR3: CASSFRTGRLHF. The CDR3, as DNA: TGTGCCAGCAGCTTTCGGACAGGCAGACTCCACTTT.

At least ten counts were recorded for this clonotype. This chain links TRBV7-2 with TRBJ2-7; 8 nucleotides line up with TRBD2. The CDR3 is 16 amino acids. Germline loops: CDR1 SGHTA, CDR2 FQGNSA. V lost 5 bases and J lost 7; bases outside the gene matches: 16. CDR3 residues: CASSRLSGGPLREQYF. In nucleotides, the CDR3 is TGTGCCAGCAGCCGACTGTCGGGAGGGCCTTTGAGGGAGCAGTACTTC.

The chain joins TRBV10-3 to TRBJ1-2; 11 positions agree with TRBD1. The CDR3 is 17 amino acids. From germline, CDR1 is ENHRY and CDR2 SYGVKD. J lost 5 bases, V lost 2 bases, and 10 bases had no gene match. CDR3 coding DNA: TGTGCCATCAGTGAGGTTCGGACAGGGGGCCGTAGGTATGGCTACACCTTC. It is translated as CAISEVRTGGRRYGYTF.

CDR3 in DNA: TGTGCCAGCAGGGGCGAAGCGGGAGCACCATACGAGCAGTACTTC. The encoded protein is CASRGEAGAPYEQYF. The chain employs TRBV2 and TRBJ2-7, with 8 bases lining up with TRBD2. CDR3 length: 15 amino acids. With V trimmed by 6 bases and J by 4 bases, 11 bases remained unmatched. Germline V gene lookup returns CDR1 SNHLY and CDR2 FYNNEI.

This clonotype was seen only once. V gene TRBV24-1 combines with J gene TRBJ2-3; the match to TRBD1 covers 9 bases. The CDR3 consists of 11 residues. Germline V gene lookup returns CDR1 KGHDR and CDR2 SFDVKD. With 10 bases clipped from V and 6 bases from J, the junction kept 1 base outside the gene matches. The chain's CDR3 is CATQGADTQYF. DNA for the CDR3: TGTGCCACACAGGGGGCTGATACGCAGTATTTT.

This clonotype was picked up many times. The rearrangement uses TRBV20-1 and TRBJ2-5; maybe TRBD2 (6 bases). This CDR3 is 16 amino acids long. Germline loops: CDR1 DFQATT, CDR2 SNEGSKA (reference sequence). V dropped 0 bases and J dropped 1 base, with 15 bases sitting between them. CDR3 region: CSARDSWTGAQETQYF. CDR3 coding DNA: TGCAGTGCTAGAGACTCCTGGACGGGAGCCCAAGAGACCCAGTACTTC.